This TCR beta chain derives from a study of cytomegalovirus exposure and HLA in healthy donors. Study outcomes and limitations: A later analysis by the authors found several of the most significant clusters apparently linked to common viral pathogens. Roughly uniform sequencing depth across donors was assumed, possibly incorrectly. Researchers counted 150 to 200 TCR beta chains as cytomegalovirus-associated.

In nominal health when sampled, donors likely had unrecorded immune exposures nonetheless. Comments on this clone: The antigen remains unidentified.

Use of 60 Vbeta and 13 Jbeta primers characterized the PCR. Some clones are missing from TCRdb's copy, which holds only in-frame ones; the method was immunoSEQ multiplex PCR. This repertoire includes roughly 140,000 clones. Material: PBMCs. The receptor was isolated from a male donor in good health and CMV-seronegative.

This chain's CDR3 is CRVDRALEAFF. In DNA form, the CDR3 reads TGCAGGGTGGACAGGGCTCTCGAAGCTTTCTTT. V gene TRBV20-1 combines with J gene TRBJ1-1; 8 bases match TRBD1. There are 11 residues in the CDR3. Per germline, CDR1 DFQATT and CDR2 SNEGSKA (reference sequence).